The 12 T cell receptor beta chains listed next were all sequenced from one sample in a study of lymphopenia after photon versus proton radiotherapy. This table comes from immunoSEQ multiplex PCR, and its TCRdb copy is limited to in-frame clones, with some not included. The table has about 39,000 clones, 90% to 95% seen once. The material was peripheral blood, obtained from a patient treated with photon-based radiotherapy. Receptors originate from a man in his sixties with cholangiocarcinoma.

This chain links TRBV27 with TRBJ2-3; the match to TRBD2 covers 12 bases. Looked up from germline, CDR1 is MNHEY and CDR2 is SMNVEV (reference sequence). The V gene end was trimmed by 3 bases and the J gene end by 3 bases; junction bases not matched to a gene: 10. The CDR3 runs to 18 residues. As DNA, the CDR3 is TGTGCCAGCAGTTTTGCCCGGACTAGCGGGGTAAAGACAGATACGCAGTATTTT. This encodes CASSFARTSGVKTDTQYF.

Judged by abundance, this clone is medium-sized (0.01 to 0.1%). V is TRBV7-2 and J is TRBJ2-1, with 12 bases fitting TRBD2. Trimming at V came to 4 bases and at J to 10 bases, leaving 2 bases not matched to a gene. CDR3 length: 13 residues. Germline assignment: CDR1 SGHTA and CDR2 FQGNSA. DNA for the CDR3: TGTGCCAGCAGCTGGGGACTAGCGGGCGAGCAGTTCTTC. As protein: CASSWGLAGEQFF.

This clone has a handful of counts. This rearrangement joins TRBV11-2 to TRBJ1-2; no reliable D call. The germline gives CDR1 SGHAT, CDR2 FQNNGV. There are 14 residues in the CDR3. V lost 4 bases and J lost 7, with 16 bases in between. CDR3 in amino acids: CASSSLRGPLGYTF. CDR3 DNA sequence: TGTGCCAGCAGCTCTCTTCGGGGTCCCCTTGGCTACACCTTC.

This chain connects TRBV6-1 to TRBJ1-3; D remains unclear. Germline assignment: CDR1 MNHNS and CDR2 SASEGT. Trimming took 10 bases from V and 0 from J, leaving 13 bases between them. The CDR3 has 14 residues. The CDR3 here is CATPLESSGNTIYF. CDR3 in DNA: TGTGCCACCCCGTTGGAGAGCTCTGGAAACACCATATATTTT.

The chain combines TRBV7-8 with TRBJ1-1; no definite D call. Germline V CDR1 and CDR2: SGHVS, FQNEAQ. V lost 2 bases, J lost 4 bases, and 2 bases lay in between. The CDR3 has 11 residues. The CDR3 DNA sequence: TGTGCCAGCAGCTTAAGCACTGAAGCTTTCTTT. Translation: CASSLSTEAFF.

The chain couples TRBV10-1 to TRBJ2-2; D perhaps matches TRBD1 (6 bases). CDR3 length: 15 residues. The V gene's germline CDR1 is WNHNN and CDR2 SYGVQD (reference sequence). Trimming shortened V by 6 bases and J by 4 bases, and 15 bases separated the two germline ends. The CDR3 loop is CASSQTGVRTGELFF. CDR3 sequence (DNA): TGCGCCAGCAGCCAGACAGGAGTTCGCACCGGGGAGCTGTTTTTT.

V is TRBV6-1 and J is TRBJ2-5; no firm D call. The V gene lost 1 base and the J gene lost 1 base, with 10 bases spanning the gap. This CDR3 contains 15 residues. Germline V lookup: CDR1 MNHNS, CDR2 SASEGT. The CDR3: CASSEGGWIQETQYF. The DNA for the CDR3 is TGTGCCAGCAGTGAAGGGGGTTGGATCCAAGAGACCCAGTACTTC.

J is TRBJ2-5 and V is TRBV29-1; TRBD2 aligns across 7 bases. Trimming at V came to 8 bases and at J to 5 bases, leaving 5 bases not matched to a gene. The CDR3 is 11 amino acids. Germline CDR1 is SQVTM and CDR2 is ANQGSEA. The CDR3 nucleotides read TGCAGCACCCGGGGAGGGGAGACCCAGTACTTC. This gives the protein CSTRGGETQYF.

In its sample, this clone was seen once. V and J are TRBV5-1 and TRBJ2-5; D may be TRBD1 (6 bases). Germline assignment: CDR1 SGHRS and CDR2 YFSETQ. The ends were cut back, 0 bases at V and 0 bases at J, with 12 bases in the middle. The CDR3 runs 16 residues. CDR3 sequence: CASSLGGGAYQETQYF. The CDR3 DNA reads as TGCGCCAGCAGCTTGGGTGGGGGCGCGTACCAAGAGACCCAGTACTTC.

The chain is built from TRBV5-8 and TRBJ2-5; TRBD2 is a possible D gene (5 bases). This CDR3 spans 15 amino acids. The germline gives CDR1 SGHTS, CDR2 YDEGEE. The germline V and J ends were trimmed by 0 bases and 5 bases, with 14 bases remaining between them. The CDR3: CASSLAAGPVETQYF. In DNA, the CDR3 is TGTGCCAGCAGCTTGGCGGCGGGCCCTGTGGAGACCCAGTACTTC.

The chain combines TRBV5-1 with TRBJ2-7; possible D gene TRBD1, 5 bases. V was pared by 4 bases and J by 3 bases, with 14 bases between. Germline V CDR1 and CDR2: SGHRS, YFSETQ. The CDR3 is 14 amino acids. CDR3 nucleotide sequence: TGCGCCAGCAGCCCGGGCGGCCAGGGCTACGAGCAGTACTTC. This gives the protein CASSPGGQGYEQYF. Complete variable domain (other parts from reference TRBV5-1 and TRBJ2-7): KAGVTQTPRYLIKTRGQQVTLSCSPISGHRSVSWYQQTPGQGLQFLFEYFSETQRNKGNFPGRFSGRQFSNSRSEMNVSTLELGDSALYLCASSPGGQGYEQYFGPGTRLTVT.

The chain links TRBV28 to TRBJ2-1; TRBD2 agrees at 12 bases. Germline CDR1 is MDHEN and CDR2 is SYDVKM. The CDR3 is made up of 17 amino acids. V lost 2 bases and J lost 0; bases outside the gene matches: 2. Written as DNA, the CDR3 is TGTGCCAGCAGTTTAGCTAGCGGGAGGGTCTCCTACAATGAGCAGTTCTTC. Translation: CASSLASGRVSYNEQFF.